This T cell receptor beta chain was captured by sequencing in a study of T cell clonality in common variable immunodeficiency. This clone has at least ten counts. The read ends 3 residues before the CDR3 terminus; that terminus is restored from the germline J gene. Sequenced by immunoSEQ multiplex PCR; TCRdb stores in-frame clones only, minus some. The specimen gives about 52,000 clones without singletons; the ten biggest hold 1.8%. Trimming took 6 bases from V and 0 from J; bases not matched to a gene: 7. The CDR3 consists of 16 residues. Per the germline V gene, CDR1 is LNHDA and CDR2 is SQIVND (reference sequence).

This TCR was sampled from a person aged 18-69 years in good health. The chain couples TRBV19 to TRBJ2-3, with 9 bases matching TRBD1. The specimen sequenced was peripheral blood mononuclear cells. CDR3 DNA (partial): TGTGCCAGTAGCCTACAGGGGGCCTTGAGCACAGATACG. Amino acid sequence: CASSLQGALSTDT. The entire CDR3 reads CASSLQGALSTDTQYF. Drawing the rest from reference TRBV19 and TRBJ2-3, the complete variable domain is DGGITQSPKYLFRKEGQNVTLSCEQNLNHDAMYWYRQDPGQGLRLIYYSQIVNDFQKGDIAEGYSVSREKKESFPLTVTSAQKNPTAFYLCASSLQGALSTDTQYFGPGTRLTVL.